This T cell receptor (beta chain) was obtained from a study of Tregs in tolerant kidney transplant recipients. Study-level points and caveats: Few patients were studied, so findings need validation in larger groups. In tolerant patients, donor-specific Tregs outgrew total Tregs, suggesting antigen-driven expansion. Changing PCR primers prevented nucleotide comparison between some patients' samples. The most relevant donor-specific Treg TCRbeta repertoire apparently came from expansion with activated donor B cells.

TCRdb keeps only in-frame clones here, not all; method: immunoSEQ multiplex PCR. The sample yields more than 90,000 clones, roughly 93% seen once. Details on this clone: Its antigen remains unidentified.

The nonmyeloablative bone marrow transplants came from related graft donors, with transient mixed chimerism. Germline V lookup: CDR1 MGHDK, CDR2 SYGVNS. This CDR3 contains 15 residues. Unmatched junction bases numbered 6, after V lost 2 bases and J lost 5 bases. The clonotype originates from a human patient who received a combined kidney and bone marrow transplant. A subset of T cells may come from the graft donor. The material was CD4+ T cells from blood (PBMCs), obtained 12 months after the transplant. The chain recombines TRBV25-1 with TRBJ2-7; TRBD1 agrees at 10 bases. CDR3 DNA: TGTGCCAGCAGTGAAGCCGGGACAGGGGACAACGAGCAGTACTTC. It yields the protein CASSEAGTGDNEQYF.